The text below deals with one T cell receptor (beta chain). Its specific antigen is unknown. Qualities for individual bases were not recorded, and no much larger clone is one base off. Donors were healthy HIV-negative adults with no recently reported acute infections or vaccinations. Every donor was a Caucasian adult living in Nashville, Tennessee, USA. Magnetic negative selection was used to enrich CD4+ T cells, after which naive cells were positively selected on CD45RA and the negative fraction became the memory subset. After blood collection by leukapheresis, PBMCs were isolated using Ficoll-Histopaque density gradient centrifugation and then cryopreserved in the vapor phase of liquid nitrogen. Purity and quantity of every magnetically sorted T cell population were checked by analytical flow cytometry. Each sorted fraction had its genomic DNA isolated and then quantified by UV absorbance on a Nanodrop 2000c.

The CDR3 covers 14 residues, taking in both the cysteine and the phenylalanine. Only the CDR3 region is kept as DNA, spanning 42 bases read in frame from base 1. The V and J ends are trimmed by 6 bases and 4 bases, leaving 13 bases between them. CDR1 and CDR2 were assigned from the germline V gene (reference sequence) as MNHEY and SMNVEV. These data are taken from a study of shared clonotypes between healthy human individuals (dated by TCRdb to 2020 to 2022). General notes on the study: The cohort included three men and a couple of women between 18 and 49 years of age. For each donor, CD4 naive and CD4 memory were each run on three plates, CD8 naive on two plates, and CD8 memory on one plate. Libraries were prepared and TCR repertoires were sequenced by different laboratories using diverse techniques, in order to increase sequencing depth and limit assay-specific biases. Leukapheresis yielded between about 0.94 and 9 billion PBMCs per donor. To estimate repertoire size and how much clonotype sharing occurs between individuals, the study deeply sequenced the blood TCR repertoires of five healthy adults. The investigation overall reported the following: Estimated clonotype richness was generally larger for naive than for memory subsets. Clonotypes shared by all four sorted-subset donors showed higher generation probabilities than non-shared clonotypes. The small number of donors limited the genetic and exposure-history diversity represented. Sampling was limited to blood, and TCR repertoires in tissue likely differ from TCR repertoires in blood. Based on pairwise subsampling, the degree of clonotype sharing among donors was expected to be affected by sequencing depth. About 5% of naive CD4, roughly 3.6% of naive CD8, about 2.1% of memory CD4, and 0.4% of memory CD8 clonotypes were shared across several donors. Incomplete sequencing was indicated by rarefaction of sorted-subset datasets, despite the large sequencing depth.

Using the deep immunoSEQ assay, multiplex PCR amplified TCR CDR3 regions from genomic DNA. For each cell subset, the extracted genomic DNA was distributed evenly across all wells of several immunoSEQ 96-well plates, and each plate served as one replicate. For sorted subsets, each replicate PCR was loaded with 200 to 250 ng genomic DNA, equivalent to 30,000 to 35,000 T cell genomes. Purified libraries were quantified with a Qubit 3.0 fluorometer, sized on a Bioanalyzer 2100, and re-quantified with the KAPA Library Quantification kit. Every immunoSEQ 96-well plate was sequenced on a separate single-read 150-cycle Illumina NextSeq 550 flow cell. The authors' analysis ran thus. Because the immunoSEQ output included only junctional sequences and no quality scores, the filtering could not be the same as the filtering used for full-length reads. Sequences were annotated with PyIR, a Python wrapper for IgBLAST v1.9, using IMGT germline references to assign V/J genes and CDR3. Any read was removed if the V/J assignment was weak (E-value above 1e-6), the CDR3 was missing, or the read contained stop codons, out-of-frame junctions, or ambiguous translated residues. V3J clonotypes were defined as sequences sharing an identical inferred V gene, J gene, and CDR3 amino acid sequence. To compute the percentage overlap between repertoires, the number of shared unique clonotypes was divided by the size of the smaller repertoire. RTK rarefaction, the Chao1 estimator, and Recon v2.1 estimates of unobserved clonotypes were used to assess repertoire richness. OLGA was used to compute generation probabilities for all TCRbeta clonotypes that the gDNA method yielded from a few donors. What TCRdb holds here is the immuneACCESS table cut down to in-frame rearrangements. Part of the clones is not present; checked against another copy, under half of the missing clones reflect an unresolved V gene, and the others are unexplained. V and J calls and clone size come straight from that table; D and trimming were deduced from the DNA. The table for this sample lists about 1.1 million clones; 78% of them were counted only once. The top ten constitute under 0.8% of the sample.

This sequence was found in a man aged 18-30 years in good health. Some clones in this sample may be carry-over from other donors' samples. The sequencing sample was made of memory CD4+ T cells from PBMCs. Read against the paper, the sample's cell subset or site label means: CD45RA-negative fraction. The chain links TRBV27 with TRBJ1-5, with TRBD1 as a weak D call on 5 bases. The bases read TGTGCCAGCAGGAGGGCGACAGAAAATCAGCCCCAGCATTTT. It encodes CASRRATENQPQHF.